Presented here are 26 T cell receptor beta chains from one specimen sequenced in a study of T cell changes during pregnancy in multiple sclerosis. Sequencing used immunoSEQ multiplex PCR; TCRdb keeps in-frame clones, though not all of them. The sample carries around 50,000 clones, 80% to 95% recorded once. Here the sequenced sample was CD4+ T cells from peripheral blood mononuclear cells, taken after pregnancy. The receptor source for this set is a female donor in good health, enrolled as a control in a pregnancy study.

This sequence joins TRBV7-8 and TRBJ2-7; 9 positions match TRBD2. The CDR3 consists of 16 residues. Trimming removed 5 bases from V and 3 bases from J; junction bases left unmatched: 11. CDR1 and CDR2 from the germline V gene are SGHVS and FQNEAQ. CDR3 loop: CASSLGTSRLLYEQYF. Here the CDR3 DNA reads TGTGCCAGCAGCCTCGGGACTAGCCGACTCCTCTACGAGCAGTACTTC.

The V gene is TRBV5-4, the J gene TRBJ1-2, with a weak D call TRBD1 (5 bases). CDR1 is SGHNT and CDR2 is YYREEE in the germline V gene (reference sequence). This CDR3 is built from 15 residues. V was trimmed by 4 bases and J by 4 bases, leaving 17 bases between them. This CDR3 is CASSTTGMGGYGYTF. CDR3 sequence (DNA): TGTGCCAGCAGCACCACGGGGATGGGGGGCTATGGCTACACCTTC.

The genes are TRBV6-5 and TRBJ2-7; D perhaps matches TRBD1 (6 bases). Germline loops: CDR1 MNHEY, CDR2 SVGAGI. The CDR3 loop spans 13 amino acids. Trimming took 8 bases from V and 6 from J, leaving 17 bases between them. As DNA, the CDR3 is TGTGCCAGCGGGAAACCAGGGGTGGGCGAGCAGTACTTC. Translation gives CASGKPGVGEQYF.

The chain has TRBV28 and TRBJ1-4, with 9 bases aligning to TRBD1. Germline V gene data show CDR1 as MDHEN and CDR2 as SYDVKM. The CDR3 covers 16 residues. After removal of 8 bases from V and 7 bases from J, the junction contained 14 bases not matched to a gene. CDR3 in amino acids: CASGLSTGGLGEKLFF. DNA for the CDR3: TGTGCCAGCGGTCTGTCTACAGGGGGCTTAGGTGAAAAACTGTTTTTT.

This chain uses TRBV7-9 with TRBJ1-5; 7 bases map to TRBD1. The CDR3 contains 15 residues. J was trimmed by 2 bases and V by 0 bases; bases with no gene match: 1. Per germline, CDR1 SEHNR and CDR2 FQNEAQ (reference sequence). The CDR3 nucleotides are TGTGCCAGCAGCTTAGCCGGACAGGGCAATCAGCCCCAGCATTTT. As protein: CASSLAGQGNQPQHF.

The CDR3 nucleotides are TGTGCCAGCAGCGATACCGGGACTAGCGGGGGGAGTTACGAGCAGTACTTC. The encoded protein is CASSDTGTSGGSYEQYF. The rearrangement uses TRBV7-9 and TRBJ2-7, with 15 positions matching TRBD2. The CDR3 sequence is 17 residues long. Germline V gives CDR1 SEHNR, CDR2 FQNEAQ (reference sequence). Germline trimming cut 5 bases from V and 4 bases from J; bases unmatched to any gene: 9.

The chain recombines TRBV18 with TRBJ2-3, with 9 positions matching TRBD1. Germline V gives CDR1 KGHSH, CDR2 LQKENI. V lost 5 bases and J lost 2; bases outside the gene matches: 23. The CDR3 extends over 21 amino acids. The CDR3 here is CASSIRRGQGVPETNTDTQYF. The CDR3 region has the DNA TGTGCCAGCTCAATCCGACGGGGACAGGGAGTCCCCGAGACAAACACAGATACGCAGTATTTT.

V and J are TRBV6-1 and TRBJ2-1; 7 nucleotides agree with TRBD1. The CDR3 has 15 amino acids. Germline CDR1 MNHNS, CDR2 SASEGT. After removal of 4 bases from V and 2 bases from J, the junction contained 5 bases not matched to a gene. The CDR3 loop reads CASSGNDRAYNEQFF. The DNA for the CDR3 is TGTGCCAGCAGTGGCAACGACAGGGCCTACAATGAGCAGTTCTTC.

The CDR3 nucleotides are TGTGCCAGTAGCGCTAGCGGGGGATGGGAAGATACGCAGTATTTT. Its translation: CASSASGGWEDTQYF. V gene TRBV19 combines with J gene TRBJ2-3; TRBD2 matches at 10 bases. CDR3 length: 15 residues. V lost 6 bases to trimming and J lost 5 bases; unmatched junction nucleotides: 8. Germline CDR1 and CDR2: LNHDA and SQIVND (reference sequence).

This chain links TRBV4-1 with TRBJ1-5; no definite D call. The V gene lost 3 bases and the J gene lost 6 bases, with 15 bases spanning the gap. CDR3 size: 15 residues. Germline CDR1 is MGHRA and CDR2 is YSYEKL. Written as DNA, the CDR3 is TGCGCCAGCAGCCAGGAGGGCCTGGCTGCTCAGCCCCAGCATTTT. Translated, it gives CASSQEGLAAQPQHF.

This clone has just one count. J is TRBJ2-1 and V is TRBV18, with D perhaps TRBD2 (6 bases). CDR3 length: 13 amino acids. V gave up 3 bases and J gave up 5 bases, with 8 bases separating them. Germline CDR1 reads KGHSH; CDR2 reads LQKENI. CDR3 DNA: TGTGCCAGCTCACCGCCGGGAGACAATGAGCAGTTCTTC. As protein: CASSPPGDNEQFF. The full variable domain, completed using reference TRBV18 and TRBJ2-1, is NAGVMQNPRHLVRRRGQEARLRCSPMKGHSHVYWYRQLPEEGLKFMVYLQKENIIDESGMPKERFSAEFPKEGPSILRIQQVVRGDSAAYFCASSPPGDNEQFFGPGTRLTVL.

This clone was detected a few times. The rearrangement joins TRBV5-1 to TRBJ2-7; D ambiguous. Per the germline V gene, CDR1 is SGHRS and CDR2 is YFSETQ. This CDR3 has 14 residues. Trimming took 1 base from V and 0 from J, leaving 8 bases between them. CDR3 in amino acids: CASSLIPSSYEQYF. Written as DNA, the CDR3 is TGCGCCAGCAGCTTGATCCCCAGCTCCTACGAGCAGTACTTC.

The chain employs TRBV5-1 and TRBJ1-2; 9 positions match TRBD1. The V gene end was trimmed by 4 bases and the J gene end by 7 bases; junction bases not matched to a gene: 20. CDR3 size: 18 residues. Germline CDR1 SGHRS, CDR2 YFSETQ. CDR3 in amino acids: CASSTTGTGFGVRSGYTF. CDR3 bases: TGCGCCAGCAGCACGACCGGGACAGGGTTCGGGGTAAGGTCTGGCTACACCTTC.

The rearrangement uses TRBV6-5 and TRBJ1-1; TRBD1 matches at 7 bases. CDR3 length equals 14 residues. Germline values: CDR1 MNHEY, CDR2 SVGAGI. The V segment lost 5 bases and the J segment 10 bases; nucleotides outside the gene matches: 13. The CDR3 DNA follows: TGTGCCAGCAGTCCTGACAGGGTTAGGTCCGGAGCTTTCTTT. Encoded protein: CASSPDRVRSGAFF.

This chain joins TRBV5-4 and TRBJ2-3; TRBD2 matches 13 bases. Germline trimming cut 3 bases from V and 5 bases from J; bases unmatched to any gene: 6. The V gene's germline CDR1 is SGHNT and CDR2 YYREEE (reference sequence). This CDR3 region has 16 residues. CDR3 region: CASSSLAGGPGDTQYF. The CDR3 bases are TGTGCCAGCAGCTCACTAGCGGGAGGGCCCGGAGATACGCAGTATTTT.

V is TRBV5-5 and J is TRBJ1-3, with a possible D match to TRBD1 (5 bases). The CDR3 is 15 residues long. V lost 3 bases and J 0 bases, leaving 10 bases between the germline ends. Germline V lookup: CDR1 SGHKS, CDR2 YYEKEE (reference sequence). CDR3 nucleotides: TGTGCCAGCAGCTCGGGACTAAACTCTGGAAACACCATATATTTT. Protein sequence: CASSSGLNSGNTIYF.

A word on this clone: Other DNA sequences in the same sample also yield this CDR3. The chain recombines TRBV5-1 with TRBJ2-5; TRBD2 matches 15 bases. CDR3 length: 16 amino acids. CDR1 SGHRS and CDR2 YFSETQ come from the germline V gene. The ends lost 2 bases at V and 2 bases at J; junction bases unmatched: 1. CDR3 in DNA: TGCGCCAGCAGCTTTGGGACTAGCGGGGGGCAAGAGACCCAGTACTTC. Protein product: CASSFGTSGGQETQYF. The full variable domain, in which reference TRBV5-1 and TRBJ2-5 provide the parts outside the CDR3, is KAGVTQTPRYLIKTRGQQVTLSCSPISGHRSVSWYQQTPGQGLQFLFEYFSETQRNKGNFPGRFSGRQFSNSRSEMNVSTLELGDSALYLCASSFGTSGGQETQYFGPGTRLLVL.

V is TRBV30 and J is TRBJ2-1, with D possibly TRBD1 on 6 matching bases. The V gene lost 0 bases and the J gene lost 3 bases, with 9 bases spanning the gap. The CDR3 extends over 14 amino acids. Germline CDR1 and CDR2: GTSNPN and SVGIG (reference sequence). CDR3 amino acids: CAWSVDSYYNEQFF. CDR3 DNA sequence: TGTGCCTGGAGTGTGGACAGTTACTACAATGAGCAGTTCTTC.

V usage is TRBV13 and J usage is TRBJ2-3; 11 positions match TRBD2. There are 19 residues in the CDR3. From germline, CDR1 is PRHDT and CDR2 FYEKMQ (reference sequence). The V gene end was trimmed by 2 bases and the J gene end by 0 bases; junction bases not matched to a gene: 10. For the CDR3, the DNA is TGTGCCAGCAGCTTAATAGGTCTAGCGGGGGGACCCAGCACAGATACGCAGTATTTT. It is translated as CASSLIGLAGGPSTDTQYF.

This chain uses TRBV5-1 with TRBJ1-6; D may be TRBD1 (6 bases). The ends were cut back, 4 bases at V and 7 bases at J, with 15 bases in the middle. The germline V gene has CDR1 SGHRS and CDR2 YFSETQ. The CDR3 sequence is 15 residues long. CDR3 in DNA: TGCGCCAGCAGCGGAACGGACAGTCCAAATTCACCCCTCCACTTT. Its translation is CASSGTDSPNSPLHF.

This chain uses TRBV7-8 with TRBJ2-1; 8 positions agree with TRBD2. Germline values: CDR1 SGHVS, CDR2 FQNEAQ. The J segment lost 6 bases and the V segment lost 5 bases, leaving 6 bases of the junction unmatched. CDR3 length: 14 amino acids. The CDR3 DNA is TGTGCCAGCAGCGTTAGCGGGGCGGTCAATGAGCAGTTCTTC. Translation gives CASSVSGAVNEQFF.

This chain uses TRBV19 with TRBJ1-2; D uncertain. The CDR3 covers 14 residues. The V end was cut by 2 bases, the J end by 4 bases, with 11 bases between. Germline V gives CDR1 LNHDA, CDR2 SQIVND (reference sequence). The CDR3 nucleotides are TGTGCCAGTAGTATAACGGGAGTCCTCTATGGCTACACCTTC. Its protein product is CASSITGVLYGYTF.

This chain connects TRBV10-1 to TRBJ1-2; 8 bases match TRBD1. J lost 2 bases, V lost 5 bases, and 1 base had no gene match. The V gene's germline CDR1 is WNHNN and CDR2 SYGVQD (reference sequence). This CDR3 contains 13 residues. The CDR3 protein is CASSRTGNYGYTF. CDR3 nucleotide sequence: TGCGCCAGCAGTCGGACAGGGAACTATGGCTACACCTTC.

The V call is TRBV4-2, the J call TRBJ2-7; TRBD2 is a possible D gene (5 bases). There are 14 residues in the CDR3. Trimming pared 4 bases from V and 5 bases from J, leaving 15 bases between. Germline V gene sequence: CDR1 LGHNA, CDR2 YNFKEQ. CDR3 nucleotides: TGTGCCAGCAGCCGAGGGCTAGAGGTCAACGAGCAGTACTTC. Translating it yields CASSRGLEVNEQYF.

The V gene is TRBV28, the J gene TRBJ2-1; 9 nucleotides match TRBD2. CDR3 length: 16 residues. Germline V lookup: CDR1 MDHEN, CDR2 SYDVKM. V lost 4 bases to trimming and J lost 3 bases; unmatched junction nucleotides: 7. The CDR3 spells CASSSSGVTFYNEQFF. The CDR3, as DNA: TGTGCCAGCAGTTCTAGCGGGGTTACCTTCTACAATGAGCAGTTCTTC.

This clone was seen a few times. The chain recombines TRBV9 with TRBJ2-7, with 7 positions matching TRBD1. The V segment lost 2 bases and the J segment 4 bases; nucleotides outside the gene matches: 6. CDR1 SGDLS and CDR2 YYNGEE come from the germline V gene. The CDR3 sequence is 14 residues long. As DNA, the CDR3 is TGTGCCAGCAGCGTGACCGGACAGGCATACGAGCAGTACTTC. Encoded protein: CASSVTGQAYEQYF.